Listed below are T cell receptor beta chains from one sample, sequenced in a study of B cell selection in AIRE deficiency. This table comes from immunoSEQ multiplex PCR, and its TCRdb copy is limited to in-frame clones, with some not included. The sample holds 23,000 or so clones, around 90% seen once. Sequencing used CD4+CD25+ Tregs sorted from PBMCs. These receptors all come from a human donor in good health. CDR3s include the opening cysteine and the closing phenylalanine or tryptophan. D genes are given only for firm matches. Clone size is given for some rows only: seen once, a few or many times, or a class if the clone is expanded.

- - TRBJ1-3 TRBV6-5 TGTGCCAGCAGTGGCCGAAGGACTGGAAACACCATATATTTT CASSGRRTGNTIYF
- - TRBJ2-7 TRBV5-6 TGTGCCAGCAGCGGGGGCGTGACAGTGAGCTACGAGCAGTACTTC CASSGGVTVSYEQYF
- - TRBJ2-7 TRBV6-5 TGTGCCAGCAGTGCAGTCCCCTTTTCCTACGAGCAGTACTTC CASSAVPFSYEQYF
TRBD2 - TRBJ2-5 TRBV15 TGTGCCACCAGCAGAGATCGGGTAGCGGGGGGCCGTGAGACCCAGTACTTC CATSRDRVAGGRETQYF
TRBD2 - TRBJ2-1 TRBV5-1 TGCGCCAGCAGCTGCGGGGGGCTGGGGTCAAGGAGCTCCTACAATGAGCAGTTCTTC CASSCGGLGSRSSYNEQFF
TRBD1 - TRBJ2-2 TRBV6-6 TGTGCCAGCAGTCTGACCGGGACAGGGGGCACCGGGGAGCTGTTTTTT CASSLTGTGGTGELFF
- - TRBJ2-7 TRBV5-1 TGCGCCAGCAGCTTGGGGGGGACGGGATCCTACGAGCAGTACTTC CASSLGGTGSYEQYF
TRBD2 - TRBJ2-1 TRBV11-2 TGTGCCAGCAGGAGCCGACTAGCGCTCTCCTACAATGAGCAGTTCTTC CASRSRLALSYNEQFF
TRBD1 - TRBJ1-5 TRBV6-1 TGTGCCAGCAGTGCGGACAGGGCGCGCAATCAGCCCCAGCATTTT CASSADRARNQPQHF
TRBD1 once TRBJ2-1 TRBV6-5 TGTGCCAGCAGCCAGGACAGGGGAGGATACAATGAGCAGTTCTTC CASSQDRGGYNEQFF
- - TRBJ2-5 TRBV6-1 TGTGCCAGCAGATGGGGGATGGAGACCCAGTACTTC CASRWGMETQYF
TRBD1 few TRBJ1-5 TRBV2 TGTGCCAGCAGTGGACAGGGGGGTCAGCCCCAGCATTTT CASSGQGGQPQHF
- once TRBJ2-2 TRBV15 TGTGCCACCAGCAGAGGGGATTCCCGCAGGGTTCTAAACACCGGGGAGCTGTTTTTT CATSRGDSRRVLNTGELFF
TRBD2 - TRBJ2-1 TRBV18 TGTGCCAGCTCCTCCGGGACTAGCGGTAGACCGCAGTTCTTC CASSSGTSGRPQFF
- - TRBJ1-2 TRBV28 TGTGCCAGCAGTTTATACCCGTCGGATAGGACCCGCTATGGCTACACCTTC CASSLYPSDRTRYGYTF
- - TRBJ2-7 TRBV7-2 TGTGCCAGCAGCTCGGACAGTTTTCGCGAGCAGTACTTC CASSSDSFREQYF
TRBD2 - TRBJ2-1 TRBV6-6 TGTGCCAGCAGTTACTCCCTAGCGGGAGGTAACAATGAGCAGTTCTTC CASSYSLAGGNNEQFF
TRBD2 - TRBJ2-3 TRBV5-1 TGCGCCAGCAGCTCGGGACTAGCGGGCACAGATACGCAGTATTTT CASSSGLAGTDTQYF
TRBD1 - TRBJ2-5 TRBV5-4 TGTGCCAGCAGAAGGGACAGGGGTGAGGAGACCCAGTACTTC CASRRDRGEETQYF
TRBD1 - TRBJ1-2 TRBV5-1 TGCGCCAGCAGCATGGACAGGTTGGGCTACACCTTC CASSMDRLGYTF
- - TRBJ1-5 TRBV19 TGTGTCAACAATCAGCCCCAGCATTTT CVNNQPQHF
- - TRBJ1-1 TRBV6-6 TGTGCCAGCAGTTACAGTTCCTCATCCCTGAACACTGAAGCTTTCTTT CASSYSSSSLNTEAFF
- - TRBJ2-7 TRBV20-1 TGCAGTGCGGGACTCACTTACGAGCAGTACTTC CSAGLTYEQYF
- - TRBJ1-2 TRBV6-1 TGTGCCAGCAGTGAAGAGTCCCCGGGTGGCTACACCTTC CASSEESPGGYTF
- - TRBJ2-7 TRBV10-3 TGTGCCATCAGTGAAGGTGGGACTTTGAGCGAGCAGTACTTC CAISEGGTLSEQYF
TRBD1 - TRBJ2-4 TRBV14 TGTGCCAGCAGCCTACTACAGGGGAACATTCAGTACTTC CASSLLQGNIQYF
TRBD2 - TRBJ2-6 TRBV5-1 TGCGCCAGCCGGACGGGGGGCTCTGGGGCCAACGTCCTGACTTTC CASRTGGSGANVLTF
TRBD2 - TRBJ2-1 TRBV7-2 TGTGCCAGCAGCCGACCTAGCGGGGGTGCTTACAATGAGCAGTTCTTC CASSRPSGGAYNEQFF
- - TRBJ1-2 TRBV6-1 TGTGCCAGCAGGGCTAGGCCGGGGGGCTACACCTTC CASRARPGGYTF
TRBD1 - TRBJ2-6 TRBV10-2 TGCGCCAGCAGCCAGGGGGCTGGTGGGGCCAACGTCCTGACTTTC CASSQGAGGANVLTF
- - TRBJ1-2 TRBV29-1 TGCAGCGTTGACGGGGTTATTGGGGTGGGCACCTTC CSVDGVIGVGTF
- - TRBJ2-7 TRBV19 TGTGCCAGTAGTATTGGAACAGGGACTCCATACGAGCAGTACTTC CASSIGTGTPYEQYF
- - TRBJ2-3 TRBV5-1 TGCGCCAGCAGCCCCGACAGGAACACAGATACGCAGTATTTT CASSPDRNTDTQYF
- few TRBJ2-7 TRBV11-1 TGTGCCAGCAGCGACACCGGGACCAGATATAGCGAGCAGTACTTC CASSDTGTRYSEQYF
TRBD2 - TRBJ2-7 TRBV7-9 TGTGCCAGCAGCTTAGGGACTAGCCCACCCTACGAGCAGTACTTC CASSLGTSPPYEQYF
- - TRBJ2-5 TRBV29-1 TGCAGCGTCGGCAGGGAAGAGACCCAGTACTTC CSVGREETQYF
TRBD1 - TRBJ1-1 TRBV5-1 TGCGCCAGCAGCACTCGTCCCGGGACAGGGGCCTATAACACTGAAGCTTTCTTT CASSTRPGTGAYNTEAFF
TRBD1 - TRBJ2-1 TRBV5-1 TGCGCCAGCAGCCCTAGACAGGGCTCATACAATGAGCAGTTCTTC CASSPRQGSYNEQFF
TRBD2 - TRBJ2-5 TRBV5-1 TGCGCCAGCAGCGGGGGGGTCCGGGAGACCCAGTACTTC CASSGGVRETQYF
TRBD2 - TRBJ2-1 TRBV6-6 TGTGCCACCAAGACTAGCGGGAGATGGGGGCTCAATGAGCAGTTCTTC CATKTSGRWGLNEQFF
TRBD1 - TRBJ1-2 TRBV6-1 TGTGCCAGCAGTGAAGAGCTTACAGGGGGGAGGTACTATGGCTACACCTTC CASSEELTGGRYYGYTF
- - TRBJ2-1 TRBV5-1 TGCGCCAGCAGCTCCCGACCAGGGGACAATGAGCAGTTCTTC CASSSRPGDNEQFF
TRBD1 once TRBJ2-7 TRBV18 TGTGCCAGCTCACCACCGGGACAGAACTACGAGCAGTACTTC CASSPPGQNYEQYF
- few TRBJ1-6 TRBV10-3 TGTGCCATCAGTGTCGGGACCAGTTCACCCCTCCACTTT CAISVGTSSPLHF
- - TRBJ2-1 TRBV6-5 TGTGCCAGCTTTCGGTACAATGAGCAGTTCTTC CASFRYNEQFF
- - TRBJ2-7 TRBV7-2 TGTGCCAGCAGCTTTGGTTGGGTTACCTACGAGCAGTACTTC CASSFGWVTYEQYF
- - TRBJ1-1 TRBV27 TGTGCCAGCAGTTTTTCATGGGGCACTGAAGCTTTCTTT CASSFSWGTEAFF
TRBD2 - TRBJ2-1 TRBV6-5 TGTGCCAGCAGCCTTTCCGGGGGGATCGATGAGCAGTTCTTC CASSLSGGIDEQFF
TRBD2 - TRBJ2-1 TRBV7-9 TGTGCCAGCAGCCCCCATAGACCGGGACTAGCGGGAGTAGACAATGAGCAGTTCTTC CASSPHRPGLAGVDNEQFF
TRBD1 - TRBJ1-1 TRBV6-6 TGTGCCAGCAGTCTCCGGGACAGTGGGGCTGAAGCTTTCTTT CASSLRDSGAEAFF
- once TRBJ1-5 TRBV28 TGTGCCAGCAGTTCACCCATGAGGGGATCCAATCAGCCCCAGCATTTT CASSSPMRGSNQPQHF
- - TRBJ1-1 TRBV18 TGTGCCAGCTCACCACTCCACGGGGTAGGCACTGAAGCTTTCTTT CASSPLHGVGTEAFF
TRBD1 - TRBJ2-1 TRBV6-5 TGTGCCAGCAGCTACAGGGGTGGATACAATGAGCAGTTCTTC CASSYRGGYNEQFF
- - TRBJ2-1 TRBV19 TGTGCCAGTAGTATTACTCTAGCAGGGAATGAGCAGTTCTTC CASSITLAGNEQFF